One and the same sample provided the 32 T cell receptor beta chains below, sequenced in a study of cytomegalovirus exposure and HLA in healthy donors. Profiling relied on immunoSEQ multiplex PCR, and the TCRdb table lists in-frame clones only, not all of them. The table lists about 120,000 clones, over 75% of them singletons. Material for sequencing was PBMCs. The source of these receptors is a woman aged 25 to 39 in good health and CMV-seronegative.

This chain connects TRBV18 to TRBJ2-3; TRBD1 matches 8 bases. CDR1 is KGHSH and CDR2 is LQKENI in the germline V gene. The CDR3 is made up of 18 amino acids. The V gene end was trimmed by 2 bases and the J gene end by 3 bases; junction bases not matched to a gene: 13. The CDR3 region is CASSPLTTGGPGTDTQYF. CDR3 sequence (DNA): TGTGCCAGCTCACCATTGACCACAGGGGGACCTGGGACAGATACGCAGTATTTT.

This rearrangement joins TRBV10-3 to TRBJ2-3; 10 nucleotides line up with TRBD2. Trimming at V came to 10 bases and at J to 2 bases, leaving 6 bases not matched to a gene. The germline gives CDR1 ENHRY, CDR2 SYGVKD. The CDR3 runs to 14 residues. The CDR3 here is CATLTSGNTDTQYF. DNA for the CDR3: TGTGCCACCCTAACTAGCGGGAACACAGATACGCAGTATTTT.

The V gene is TRBV5-1, the J gene TRBJ2-7; maybe TRBD1 (5 bases). CDR1 and CDR2 (germline): SGHRS, YFSETQ. CDR3 length: 14 amino acids. The V gene lost 0 bases and the J gene lost 5 bases, with 12 bases spanning the gap. The CDR3 nucleotides read TGCGCCAGCAGCTTGGGGCAGGGTTTGGACGAGCAGTACTTC. This sequence encodes CASSLGQGLDEQYF.

This chain uses TRBV7-9 with TRBJ2-1, with 7 bases lining up with TRBD1. Losses at the gene ends were 10 bases for V and 3 bases for J; bases not matched to a gene: 12. CDR1 and CDR2 (germline): SEHNR, FQNEAQ (reference sequence). The CDR3 spans 15 residues. In DNA form, the CDR3 reads TGTGCCACGAGCAGGGGCCCAGGGGGCTACAATGAGCAGTTCTTC. This translates into CATSRGPGGYNEQFF.

The chain recombines TRBV13 with TRBJ1-2; 10 positions match TRBD1. There are 14 residues in the CDR3. Germline V gene data show CDR1 as PRHDT and CDR2 as FYEKMQ (reference sequence). The V segment lost 4 bases and the J segment 8 bases; nucleotides outside the gene matches: 7. The CDR3 is CASSSRDRGYGYTF. The CDR3 nucleotides read TGTGCCAGCAGCTCCCGGGACAGGGGCTACGGCTACACCTTC.

The chain couples TRBV4-1 to TRBJ2-7, with D perhaps matching TRBD2 (6 bases). V lost 0 bases and J 0 bases, leaving 15 bases between the germline ends. This CDR3 is built from 17 residues. The germline V gene encodes CDR1 MGHRA and CDR2 YSYEKL. The CDR3 DNA reads TGCGCCAGCAGCCAAGAAGGTCGGGGACTCATCTCCTACGAGCAGTACTTC. This codes for CASSQEGRGLISYEQYF.

The sample holds one count of this clone. The chain is built from TRBV5-4 and TRBJ2-3, with D perhaps TRBD2 (5 bases). CDR1 is SGHNT and CDR2 is YYREEE in the germline V gene (reference sequence). The CDR3 runs 14 residues. V was trimmed by 4 bases and J by 2 bases, leaving 11 bases between them. The CDR3 loop is CASSDGGPTDTQYF. The CDR3 bases are TGTGCCAGCAGCGATGGAGGACCCACAGATACGCAGTATTTT.

The chain has TRBV7-9 and TRBJ1-2; TRBD1 might be the D (5 bases). V lost 1 base to trimming and J lost 2 bases, with 8 bases between them. Germline V gives CDR1 SEHNR, CDR2 FQNEAQ (reference sequence). The CDR3 loop spans 14 amino acids. As DNA, the CDR3 is TGTGCCAGCAGCTTAGTGGCAGGGAACTATGGCTACACCTTC. It codes for CASSLVAGNYGYTF.

This clone has just one count. The V gene is TRBV7-2, the J gene TRBJ2-1; a possible D gene is TRBD2 (6 bases). V lost 4 bases and J 0 bases, leaving 10 bases between the germline ends. This CDR3 is 15 amino acids long. Germline V gene data show CDR1 as SGHTA and CDR2 as FQGNSA. The CDR3 bases are TGTGCCAGCAGCTCCCGGGGGAGCTCCTACAATGAGCAGTTCTTC. Its protein is CASSSRGSSYNEQFF. Based on the CDR3 plus reference TRBV7-2 and TRBJ2-1, the full variable domain is GAGVSQSPSNKVTEKGKDVELRCDPISGHTALYWYRQSLGQGLEFLIYFQGNSAPDKSGLPSDRFSAERTGGSVSTLTIQRTQQEDSAVYLCASSSRGSSYNEQFFGPGTRLTVL.

This chain links TRBV18 with TRBJ1-3, with TRBD1 as a possible D gene (5 bases). CDR1 is KGHSH, CDR2 LQKENI, per germline. CDR3 length: 16 residues. The V end was cut by 6 bases, the J end by 1 base, with 16 bases between. CDR3 sequence reads: CASSAQGSWSGNTIYF. The CDR3 nucleotides read TGTGCCAGCTCCGCCCAGGGTTCCTGGTCTGGAAACACCATATATTTT.

The chain combines TRBV5-1 with TRBJ1-2, with D possibly being TRBD1 (6 bases). CDR1 and CDR2 (germline): SGHRS, YFSETQ. Trimming left V 6 bases short and J 2 bases short, with 17 bases between. This CDR3 has 15 amino acids. CDR3 nucleotide sequence: TGCGCCAGCAACCCCACCGGGGGGCAGAACTATGGCTACACCTTC. It yields the protein CASNPTGGQNYGYTF.

This chain links TRBV10-3 with TRBJ1-1; 9 positions agree with TRBD1. Unmatched junction bases numbered 2, after V lost 4 bases and J lost 5 bases. This CDR3 has 13 amino acids. Germline lookup yields CDR1 ENHRY and CDR2 SYGVKD. CDR3 sequence reads: CAISGQGGTEAFF. Here the CDR3 DNA reads TGTGCCATCAGTGGACAGGGGGGGACTGAAGCTTTCTTT.

The J gene is TRBJ1-5, the V gene TRBV19; 7 bases fit TRBD1. Germline values: CDR1 LNHDA, CDR2 SQIVND (reference sequence). V lost 4 bases to trimming and J lost 6 bases; unmatched junction nucleotides: 6. This CDR3 is built from 14 residues. CDR3 sequence reads: CASSTDRESQPQHF. CDR3 nucleotides: TGTGCCAGTAGTACAGACAGGGAAAGTCAGCCCCAGCATTTT. Full variable domain (rest looked up from reference TRBV19 and TRBJ1-5): DGGITQSPKYLFRKEGQNVTLSCEQNLNHDAMYWYRQDPGQGLRLIYYSQIVNDFQKGDIAEGYSVSREKKESFPLTVTSAQKNPTAFYLCASSTDRESQPQHFGDGTRLSIL.

The rearrangement uses TRBV5-4 and TRBJ2-2; 11 bases match TRBD2. V was clipped by 2 bases and J by 5 bases; unmatched bases: 5. The germline V gene encodes CDR1 SGHNT and CDR2 YYREEE (reference sequence). The CDR3 loop spans 16 amino acids. This CDR3 reads CASSLLAGARTGELFF. The CDR3, as DNA: TGTGCCAGCAGCTTACTAGCGGGGGCCAGAACCGGGGAGCTGTTTTTT.

V and J are TRBV4-1 and TRBJ2-1, with D possibly being TRBD2 (5 bases). Germline loops: CDR1 MGHRA, CDR2 YSYEKL. The CDR3 sequence is 18 residues long. V was pared by 3 bases and J by 3 bases, with 21 bases between. The CDR3 protein is CASSHFSGSTMLYNEQFF. The CDR3 DNA sequence: TGCGCCAGCAGCCATTTCAGCGGTAGCACCATGCTCTACAATGAGCAGTTCTTC.

The gene calls are TRBV7-2 and TRBJ2-3; TRBD2 aligns across 15 bases. Germline CDR1 and CDR2: SGHTA and FQGNSA. This CDR3 spans 17 amino acids. Unmatched junction bases numbered 5, after V lost 5 bases and J lost 2 bases. CDR3 residues: CASSRRTSGGATDTQYF. In nucleotides, the CDR3 is TGTGCCAGCAGCCGTAGGACTAGCGGGGGGGCCACAGATACGCAGTATTTT.

This clone has just one count. The rearrangement links TRBV6-5 to TRBJ1-2, with 9 bases identical to TRBD1. Germline CDR1 and CDR2: MNHEY and SVGAGI. The CDR3 extends over 12 amino acids. V gave up 6 bases and J gave up 7 bases; unmatched junction bases: 3. The CDR3 here is CASSTQGAGYTF. CDR3 nucleotides: TGTGCCAGCAGCACACAGGGGGCTGGCTACACCTTC.

This clone has a single count. The chain has TRBV11-3 and TRBJ2-1; D may be TRBD1 (5 bases). Germline V gene data show CDR1 as SGHNT and CDR2 as YENEEA. There are 12 residues in the CDR3. The V and J ends lost 5 bases and 6 bases respectively, with 8 bases between them. CDR3 sequence (DNA): TGTGCCAGCAGCGTAACAGGCAATGAGCAGTTCTTC. This encodes CASSVTGNEQFF.

The V call is TRBV19, the J call TRBJ2-7; 7 positions match TRBD1. This CDR3 has 20 residues. Germline V gene sequence: CDR1 LNHDA, CDR2 SQIVND (reference sequence). Trimming at V came to 5 bases and at J to 4 bases, leaving 26 bases not matched to a gene. The CDR3 bases are TGTGCCAGTAGTCCCTATCACAGGGGCGAGCCCCGAGTAACAAGGTACGAGCAGTACTTC. Its translation is CASSPYHRGEPRVTRYEQYF. Filled out from reference TRBV19 and TRBJ2-7, the complete variable domain reads DGGITQSPKYLFRKEGQNVTLSCEQNLNHDAMYWYRQDPGQGLRLIYYSQIVNDFQKGDIAEGYSVSREKKESFPLTVTSAQKNPTAFYLCASSPYHRGEPRVTRYEQYFGPGTRLTVT.

The V and J genes are TRBV5-1 and TRBJ1-2; TRBD1 matches at 10 bases. The CDR3 spans 16 residues. The germline V gene encodes CDR1 SGHRS and CDR2 YFSETQ. V shed 2 bases and J 1 base; nucleotides not matched to a gene: 5. The CDR3 is CASSLGTGEDNYGYTF. The CDR3 coding sequence is TGCGCCAGCAGCTTAGGGACAGGGGAGGATAACTATGGCTACACCTTC.

CDR3 bases: TGTGCCTGGAGTACGACAGGGGTGGATGCTCGAATGAACACTGAAGCTTTCTTT. Encoded protein: CAWSTTGVDARMNTEAFF. The rearrangement links TRBV30 to TRBJ1-1, with 8 bases that match TRBD1. The CDR3 spans 18 residues. Losses at the gene ends were 2 bases for V and 0 bases for J; bases not matched to a gene: 14. The V gene's germline CDR1 is GTSNPN and CDR2 SVGIG (reference sequence).

The gene calls are TRBV4-1 and TRBJ2-7; D gene uncertain. CDR1 is MGHRA and CDR2 is YSYEKL in the germline V gene. The V end lost 1 base, the J end lost 0 bases, and 7 bases lay between the germline ends. The CDR3 loop spans 14 amino acids. Written as DNA, the CDR3 is TGCGCCAGCAGCCAAGTAACACACTCCTACGAGCAGTACTTC. It encodes CASSQVTHSYEQYF.

The V and J genes are TRBV11-3 and TRBJ2-5, with TRBD2 matching 7 bases. In germline, CDR1 is SGHNT, CDR2 YENEEA. Trimming took 5 bases from V and 2 from J; bases not matched to a gene: 5. The CDR3 consists of 14 residues. CDR3 in amino acids: CASSPGGGQETQYF. In DNA, the CDR3 is TGTGCCAGCAGCCCTGGGGGGGGGCAAGAGACCCAGTACTTC.

As DNA, the CDR3 is TGTGCCAGTAGCTACAGAGGGAATCAGCCCCAGCATTTT. This sequence encodes CASSYRGNQPQHF. The chain carries TRBV19 and TRBJ1-5; D unclear. Germline values: CDR1 LNHDA, CDR2 SQIVND (reference sequence). This CDR3 is 13 amino acids long. The germline V and J ends were trimmed by 6 bases and 4 bases, with 10 bases remaining between them.

There are a few counts of this clone. The chain combines TRBV27 with TRBJ1-2, with 7 bases aligning to TRBD1. The CDR3 extends over 14 amino acids. V shed 4 bases and J 3 bases; nucleotides not matched to a gene: 5. The V gene's germline CDR1 is MNHEY and CDR2 SMNVEV (reference sequence). The CDR3 loop is CASSSLDRDYGYTF. CDR3 bases: TGTGCCAGCAGTTCCCTCGACAGGGACTATGGCTACACCTTC.

The chain recombines TRBV7-2 with TRBJ1-5, with D possibly being TRBD1 (6 bases). This CDR3 region has 15 residues. Germline assignment: CDR1 SGHTA and CDR2 FQGNSA. The V end lost 5 bases, the J end lost 2 bases, and 13 bases lay between the germline ends. In DNA form, the CDR3 reads TGTGCCAGCAGCCCCGGGACAAATGGCAATCAGCCCCAGCATTTT. Encoded protein: CASSPGTNGNQPQHF.

This clone was seen a single time. CDR3 nucleotides: TGTGCCAGCAGACCCCTCGTGGGGGGGGCAAATGAGCAGTTCTTC. Translated, it gives CASRPLVGGANEQFF. The chain recombines TRBV6-5 with TRBJ2-1; D perhaps matches TRBD2 (7 bases). The V and J ends lost 6 bases and 7 bases respectively, with 19 bases between them. CDR3 size: 15 residues. Germline V gene sequence: CDR1 MNHEY, CDR2 SVGAGI.

This chain uses TRBV4-1 with TRBJ1-2; D is ambiguous. V lost 0 bases, J lost 4 bases, and 9 bases lay in between. Germline CDR1 MGHRA, CDR2 YSYEKL. CDR3 length: 14 amino acids. CDR3 sequence reads: CASSQEFPSYGYTF. The CDR3 DNA reads as TGCGCCAGCAGCCAAGAATTCCCTAGCTATGGCTACACCTTC.

The genes are TRBV6-1 and TRBJ2-4, with 9 positions matching TRBD1. In germline, CDR1 is MNHNS, CDR2 SASEGT. The CDR3 is 17 amino acids. Trimming cost V 2 bases and J 4 bases; bases outside gene matches: 9. Here the CDR3 DNA reads TGTGCCAGCAGTGAAAGTCGGAGGGACAGGGTGAAAAACATTCAGTACTTC. It specifies CASSESRRDRVKNIQYF.

CDR3 loop: CASSVVAGLSRQETQYF. In DNA, the CDR3 is TGTGCCAGCAGCGTAGTCGCGGGCCTAAGTCGTCAAGAGACCCAGTACTTC. The J gene is TRBJ2-5, the V gene TRBV9, with D tentatively TRBD2 (5 bases). CDR1 SGDLS and CDR2 YYNGEE come from the germline V gene. V lost 0 bases and J lost 2, with 17 bases in between. The CDR3 contains 17 residues.

The gene calls are TRBV4-2 and TRBJ2-5; the match to TRBD2 covers 7 bases. The ends lost 3 bases at V and 1 base at J; junction bases unmatched: 5. Germline CDR1 and CDR2: LGHNA and YNFKEQ. This CDR3 region has 15 residues. CDR3 in amino acids: CASSQRGGGQETQYF. The CDR3 bases are TGTGCCAGCAGCCAGAGGGGCGGGGGCCAAGAGACCCAGTACTTC.

This chain connects TRBV5-5 to TRBJ1-5; the D gene is possibly TRBD1 (6 bases). Germline assignment: CDR1 SGHKS and CDR2 YYEKEE (reference sequence). The V end was cut by 2 bases, the J end by 7 bases, with 13 bases between. This CDR3 is 14 amino acids long. The CDR3 nucleotides are TGTGCCAGCAGCTTAGGGGGGGCCGGGCAGCCCCAGCATTTT. Translated, it gives CASSLGGAGQPQHF.